The sequence of this TCR beta chain was determined in a study of cytomegalovirus exposure and HLA in healthy donors. Study findings and constraints: The investigators catalogued 150 to 200 TCR beta chains as cytomegalovirus-associated. In vitro checks showed that three CMV-associated chains really do target CMV antigens.

Primers for the PCR totalled 60 Vbeta and 13 Jbeta. The table came from immunoSEQ multiplex PCR; TCRdb's copy has only in-frame clones and leaves some out. The sample records roughly 58,000 clones, roughly 83% being singletons. This clone was counted a few times. Its antigen remains unknown. Germline V gene data show CDR1 as SEHNR and CDR2 as FQNEAQ (reference sequence). The CDR3 length is 14 residues. Trimming removed 5 bases from V and 1 base from J; junction bases left unmatched: 1. The TCR comes from a human donor in good health. The genes are TRBV7-9 and TRBJ1-5, with 8 bases fitting TRBD1. Sequencing input: PBMCs. CDR3 region: CASSRQGSNQPQHF. The CDR3 region has the DNA TGTGCCAGCAGCCGACAGGGGAGCAATCAGCCCCAGCATTTT.